Presented here are 10 T cell receptor beta chains from one specimen sequenced in a study of cytomegalovirus exposure and HLA in healthy donors. In the PCR, 60 Vbeta and 13 Jbeta primers were used. Sequencing used immunoSEQ multiplex PCR; TCRdb keeps in-frame clones, though not all of them. The table shows approximately 190,000 clones, with approximately 82% occurring only once. Specimen: PBMCs. These receptors all come from a middle-aged man in good health and CMV-seropositive.

In its sample, this clone was seen a few times. The CDR3 region is CASSFETGAGTDTQYF. The CDR3 DNA follows: TGCGCCAGCAGCTTCGAGACAGGGGCTGGCACAGATACGCAGTATTTT. The V call is TRBV5-1, the J call TRBJ2-3; 8 positions agree with TRBD1. V lost 2 bases to trimming and J lost 1 base; unmatched junction nucleotides: 6. The CDR3 is 16 amino acids. CDR1 is SGHRS, CDR2 YFSETQ, per germline.

The chain couples TRBV5-1 to TRBJ2-2; TRBD2 agrees at 15 bases. CDR3 length equals 19 residues. With 3 bases clipped from V and 1 base from J, the junction kept 7 bases outside the gene matches. Germline CDR1 reads SGHRS; CDR2 reads YFSETQ. CDR3 amino acids: CASSYSGLAGGMNTGELFF. CDR3 DNA: TGCGCCAGCAGCTATTCCGGACTAGCGGGAGGGATGAACACCGGGGAGCTGTTTTTT. Filled out from reference TRBV5-1 and TRBJ2-2, the complete variable domain reads KAGVTQTPRYLIKTRGQQVTLSCSPISGHRSVSWYQQTPGQGLQFLFEYFSETQRNKGNFPGRFSGRQFSNSRSEMNVSTLELGDSALYLCASSYSGLAGGMNTGELFFGEGSRLTVL.

CDR3 DNA sequence: TGTGCCAGCAGCCGTTCCCTCTTATCTCGACAGGGGCCGTCCTACGAGCAGTACTTC. Its translation: CASSRSLLSRQGPSYEQYF. The chain links TRBV7-9 to TRBJ2-7; 8 bases fit TRBD1. The CDR3 is 19 amino acids. Germline V gives CDR1 SEHNR, CDR2 FQNEAQ (reference sequence). Trimming cost V 5 bases and J 1 base; bases outside gene matches: 19.

This clone was counted once. The chain carries TRBV19 and TRBJ1-5; a weak D match, TRBD1 (5 bases). V gave up 3 bases and J gave up 0 bases, with 9 bases separating them. The germline V gene has CDR1 LNHDA and CDR2 SQIVND (reference sequence). The CDR3 is made up of 15 amino acids. The CDR3 nucleotides read TGTGCCAGTAGTATTGGGAGGGGTAGCAATCAGCCCCAGCATTTT. Its protein product is CASSIGRGSNQPQHF.

The chain recombines TRBV5-1 with TRBJ2-7; 10 positions agree with TRBD1. Looked up from germline, CDR1 is SGHRS and CDR2 is YFSETQ. V lost 5 bases to trimming and J lost 1 base; unmatched junction nucleotides: 12. The CDR3 extends over 17 amino acids. CDR3 DNA sequence: TGCGCCAGCAGTGAGGGGACAGGGGCCGCCCTATCCTACGAGCAGTACTTC. Protein sequence: CASSEGTGAALSYEQYF.

The chain uses TRBV19 and TRBJ1-5, with D possibly being TRBD1 (5 bases). V dropped 1 base and J dropped 0 bases, with 16 bases sitting between them. There are 18 residues in the CDR3. CDR1 and CDR2 from the germline V gene are LNHDA and SQIVND (reference sequence). CDR3 nucleotides: TGTGCCAGTAGTATAGGGAGGGCAGGGAGGTATAGCAATCAGCCCCAGCATTTT. It yields the protein CASSIGRAGRYSNQPQHF. Variable domain in full (rest from reference TRBV19 and TRBJ1-5): DGGITQSPKYLFRKEGQNVTLSCEQNLNHDAMYWYRQDPGQGLRLIYYSQIVNDFQKGDIAEGYSVSREKKESFPLTVTSAQKNPTAFYLCASSIGRAGRYSNQPQHFGDGTRLSIL.

As for this clone: One end of the junction does not line up with germline, which may come from a read error. The rearrangement links TRBV7-7 to TRBJ1-2; TRBD1 agrees at 9 bases. Germline lookup yields CDR1 SSHAT and CDR2 FNYEAQ (reference sequence). This CDR3 has 21 amino acids. The DNA for the CDR3 is TGTGCTAGCAGCTTACCGACGGGACAGGGAACGAGGGGCTCTCCTAACTATGGCTACACCTTC. Encoded protein: CASSLPTGQGTRGSPNYGYTF.

Points on this clone: Germline and junction disagree at one end, which may indicate a read error. The chain employs TRBV28 and TRBJ1-4, with unresolved D. Per germline, CDR1 MDHEN and CDR2 SYDVKM. This CDR3 is 13 amino acids long. CDR3 bases: TGTGCCAGCAGTTTAGGTTTCGGGGAAAAACTGCTTTTT. It yields the protein CASSLGFGEKLLF.

The chain uses TRBV28 and TRBJ1-1, with no clear D. The CDR3 is 12 residues long. Trimming pared 3 bases from V and 10 bases from J, leaving 12 bases between. Germline loops: CDR1 MDHEN, CDR2 SYDVKM. The CDR3 protein is CASSFRLSRAFF. Here the CDR3 DNA reads TGTGCCAGCAGTTTTCGACTGAGTAGAGCTTTCTTT.

About this clone itself: The same CDR3 is also encoded by other DNA sequences in this sample. The gene calls are TRBV6-1 and TRBJ1-2; no firm D call. This CDR3 contains 13 residues. CDR1 is MNHNS, CDR2 SASEGT, per germline. Trimming removed 3 bases at V and 5 bases at J, with 10 bases between. The CDR3 DNA follows: TGTGCCAGCAGTGATGGGGAGAATTATGGCTACACCTTC. Translated: CASSDGENYGYTF.